These 24 T cell receptor beta chains came from one sample sequenced in a study of PD-L1 blockade in urothelial cancer. Time point in this sample: peripheral blood 6 weeks after treatment start. Here immunoSEQ multiplex PCR was the method, and the copy in TCRdb shows in-frame clones only, minus some. The table shows fewer than 90,000 clones, with less than 95% occurring only once. This specimen consisted of PBMCs, obtained around atezolizumab (anti-PD-L1) treatment. The receptor set was obtained from a woman at least 80 years old with urothelial cancer.

The chain employs TRBV28 and TRBJ2-5; tentatively, D is TRBD2 (5 bases). CDR1 and CDR2 from the germline V gene are MDHEN and SYDVKM. Between the trimmed V and J ends, which lost 6 bases and 1 base, there was a span of 12 bases. The CDR3 has 14 residues. This chain's CDR3 is CASRAVALQETQYF. CDR3 bases: TGTGCCAGCAGGGCCGTAGCGCTCCAAGAGACCCAGTACTTC.

This clone was detected once. This chain uses TRBV27 with TRBJ2-7; D ambiguous. Germline V CDR1 and CDR2: MNHEY, SMNVEV (reference sequence). The CDR3 has 10 amino acids. Trimming shortened V by 5 bases and J by 9 bases, and 8 bases separated the two germline ends. CDR3 in amino acids: CASSLPWQYF. For the CDR3, the DNA is TGTGCCAGCAGTCTCCCCTGGCAGTACTTC.

This chain joins TRBV27 and TRBJ1-5, with D tentatively TRBD1 (6 bases). This CDR3 has 14 residues. Germline CDR1 reads MNHEY; CDR2 reads SMNVEV (reference sequence). The V and J ends lost 3 bases and 5 bases respectively, with 11 bases between them. CDR3 nucleotides: TGTGCCAGCAGTTTTCAGGGGTTGGATCAGCCCCAGCATTTT. Protein product: CASSFQGLDQPQHF.

Of note for this clone: An end of the junction does not agree with germline; a read error may underlie this. The chain has TRBV28 and TRBJ1-5; 8 bases fit TRBD1. The CDR3 contains 11 residues. In germline, CDR1 is MDHEN, CDR2 SYDVKM. The DNA for the CDR3 is TGTGCCCTTAGGGGGGGGGACAGGTGGGATTTT. Its protein is CALRGGDRWDF.

The chain recombines TRBV28 with TRBJ1-1; TRBD1 is a possible D gene (5 bases). Germline loops: CDR1 MDHEN, CDR2 SYDVKM. V dropped 4 bases and J dropped 4 bases, with 10 bases sitting between them. The CDR3 contains 13 residues. Written as DNA, the CDR3 is TGTGCCAGCAGTTCCAGGGAGGGCACTGAAGCTTTCTTT. This gives the protein CASSSREGTEAFF.

This chain joins TRBV28 and TRBJ2-7, with TRBD1 matching 8 bases. V trimming: 5 bases; J trimming: 0 bases; junction bases outside the gene matches: 6. The CDR3 totals 15 residues. The germline V gene has CDR1 MDHEN and CDR2 SYDVKM. The CDR3 sequence is CASSASGQGSYEQYF. The DNA for the CDR3 is TGTGCCAGCAGTGCCTCTGGACAGGGCTCCTACGAGCAGTACTTC.

The chain recombines TRBV20-1 with TRBJ2-7; no reliable D call. CDR3 length: 11 residues. Germline V gene data show CDR1 as DFQATT and CDR2 as SNEGSKA (reference sequence). V lost 4 bases, J lost 3 bases, and 7 bases lay in between. The CDR3 reads CSAKDLYEQYF. Here the CDR3 DNA reads TGCAGTGCTAAAGACCTCTACGAGCAGTACTTC.

The CDR3 region has the DNA TGTGCCAGCAGTCAAAAGAGAAATCAGCCCCAGCATTTT. Its translation: CASSQKRNQPQHF. The rearrangement links TRBV6-1 to TRBJ1-5; no reliable D call. V shed 5 bases and J shed 4 bases, with 9 bases lying between them. This CDR3 region has 13 residues. In germline, CDR1 is MNHNS, CDR2 SASEGT.

This clone was seen once. The chain combines TRBV9 with TRBJ2-1; D is perhaps TRBD2 (6 bases). The CDR3 consists of 15 residues. Germline V lookup: CDR1 SGDLS, CDR2 YYNGEE. Trimming removed 0 bases from V and 3 bases from J, with 10 bases in between. The CDR3 sequence is CASSVESEGYNEQFF. The DNA for the CDR3 is TGTGCCAGCAGCGTAGAGTCGGAGGGCTACAATGAGCAGTTCTTC. The full variable domain, rest sourced from reference TRBV9 and TRBJ2-1, is DSGVTQTPKHLITATGQRVTLRCSPRSGDLSVYWYQQSLDQGLQFLIQYYNGEERAKGNILERFSAQQFPDLHSELNLSSLELGDSALYFCASSVESEGYNEQFFGPGTRLTVL.

This chain uses TRBV14 with TRBJ1-1; D is unresolved. The CDR3 totals 16 residues. The germline CDR1 and CDR2 sequences are SGHDN and FVKESK. Trimming took off 4 bases at V and 0 bases at J, with 15 bases between the two ends. CDR3 nucleotides: TGTGCCAGCAGCCTGCGAGGGCCCGGGGTGAACACTGAAGCTTTCTTT. This codes for CASSLRGPGVNTEAFF.

The chain is built from TRBV6-5 and TRBJ1-4; 8 bases are a match to TRBD1. CDR1 MNHEY and CDR2 SVGAGI come from the germline V gene. The J segment lost 4 bases and the V segment lost 6 bases, leaving 4 bases of the junction unmatched. This CDR3 comprises 14 residues. In DNA, the CDR3 is TGTGCCAGCAGCCGGACAGGGTTTAATGAAAAACTGTTTTTT. Its translation: CASSRTGFNEKLFF.

This chain joins TRBV28 and TRBJ1-1, with 8 positions matching TRBD1. Germline V gene data show CDR1 as MDHEN and CDR2 as SYDVKM. V dropped 6 bases and J dropped 6; count of bases not matched to a gene: 12. This CDR3 region has 15 residues. The chain's CDR3 is CASSPPDRGPPEAFF. The CDR3 DNA follows: TGTGCCAGCAGCCCCCCCGACAGGGGCCCGCCTGAAGCTTTCTTT.

The CDR3 DNA is TGTGCCAGCAGTTTATTTCGGACTTCCGTCTACGAGCAGTACTTC. Amino acids: CASSLFRTSVYEQYF. The chain joins TRBV27 to TRBJ2-7, with D maybe TRBD2 (5 bases). V was clipped by 1 base and J by 3 bases, with 13 bases between them. CDR3 size: 15 residues. Germline V gene sequence: CDR1 MNHEY, CDR2 SMNVEV (reference sequence).

V and J are TRBV5-1 and TRBJ2-2, with 8 bases that match TRBD1. Per the germline V gene, CDR1 is SGHRS and CDR2 is YFSETQ. This CDR3 region has 15 residues. Losses at the gene ends were 9 bases for V and 1 base for J; bases not matched to a gene: 8. CDR3 protein: CATKNGQGNTGELFF. The CDR3 DNA sequence: TGCGCCACCAAGAATGGACAGGGGAACACCGGGGAGCTGTTTTTT.

The J gene is TRBJ2-1, the V gene TRBV7-8; D is ambiguous. Germline assignment: CDR1 SGHVS and CDR2 FQNEAQ. Deletions cut 3 bases from V and 0 bases from J, with 3 bases between. The CDR3 loop spans 13 amino acids. Here the CDR3 reads CASSFSSYNEQFF. The CDR3 DNA is TGTGCCAGCAGCTTTAGCTCCTACAATGAGCAGTTCTTC. Combining the CDR3 with reference TRBV7-8 and TRBJ2-1 gives the whole variable domain GAGVSQSPRYKVAKRGQDVALRCDPISGHVSLFWYQQALGQGPEFLTYFQNEAQLDKSGLPSDRFFAERPEGSVSTLKIQRTQQEDSAVYLCASSFSSYNEQFFGPGTRLTVL.

V gene TRBV18 combines with J gene TRBJ2-7; 7 nucleotides line up with TRBD2. Germline loops: CDR1 KGHSH, CDR2 LQKENI. The CDR3 is 14 residues long. V was pared by 10 bases and J by 0 bases, with 9 bases of the junction left unmatched. The CDR3 DNA follows: TGTGCCACTAGGCCCGCTAGCGGCTCCTACGAGCAGTACTTC. Translated, it gives CATRPASGSYEQYF.

The rearrangement links TRBV6-1 to TRBJ2-1, with TRBD2 matching 9 bases. The trim removed 6 bases at V and 7 bases at J, leaving 7 bases unmatched. Germline-derived CDR1 and CDR2 are MNHNS and SASEGT. This CDR3 contains 14 residues. CDR3: CASRVAGVENEQFF. CDR3 bases: TGTGCCAGCAGAGTAGCGGGAGTGGAGAATGAGCAGTTCTTC.

This sequence joins TRBV2 and TRBJ2-3; D possibly corresponds to TRBD2 (6 bases). In germline, CDR1 is SNHLY, CDR2 FYNNEI. This CDR3 region has 14 residues. The V end lost 4 bases, the J end lost 2 bases, and 10 bases lay between the germline ends. CDR3 nucleotide sequence: TGTGCCAGCAGTGTGGGGGGTGTCACAGATACGCAGTATTTT. Encoded protein: CASSVGGVTDTQYF. Drawing the rest from reference TRBV2 and TRBJ2-3, the complete variable domain is EPEVTQTPSHQVTQMGQEVILRCVPISNHLYFYWYRQILGQKVEFLVSFYNNEISEKSEIFDDQFSVERPDGSNFTLKIRSTKLEDSAMYFCASSVGGVTDTQYFGPGTRLTVL.

The rearrangement links TRBV2 to TRBJ2-1; TRBD2 matches 10 bases. Per germline, CDR1 SNHLY and CDR2 FYNNEI. The CDR3 covers 17 residues. V lost 7 bases to trimming and J lost 3 bases; unmatched junction nucleotides: 12. The CDR3 region is CASNGVALAGFYNEQFF. The CDR3 DNA is TGTGCCAGCAATGGGGTTGCACTAGCGGGATTCTACAATGAGCAGTTCTTC.

This clone has only one observation. The V gene is TRBV2, the J gene TRBJ2-7; maybe TRBD1 (5 bases). The CDR3 has 14 amino acids. Germline CDR1 SNHLY, CDR2 FYNNEI. Trimming removed 1 base from V and 2 bases from J, with 9 bases in between. CDR3 nucleotides: TGTGCCAGCAGTGAAGGGGGCAGCCCCTACGAGCAGTACTTC. Protein: CASSEGGSPYEQYF. The variable domain in full, with the rest retrieved from reference TRBV2 and TRBJ2-7, is EPEVTQTPSHQVTQMGQEVILRCVPISNHLYFYWYRQILGQKVEFLVSFYNNEISEKSEIFDDQFSVERPDGSNFTLKIRSTKLEDSAMYFCASSEGGSPYEQYFGPGTRLTVT.

The J gene is TRBJ1-1, the V gene TRBV6-6, with a tentative D call TRBD1 (6 bases). This CDR3 spans 14 amino acids. V lost 2 bases and J lost 0, with 7 bases in between. Germline CDR1 is MNHNY and CDR2 is SVGAGI (reference sequence). The CDR3 DNA reads TGTGCCAGCAGTTACGGGACACTGAACACTGAAGCTTTCTTT. It specifies CASSYGTLNTEAFF.

The chain joins TRBV19 to TRBJ2-7; a possible D gene is TRBD2 (6 bases). The V end was cut by 3 bases, the J end by 7 bases, with 19 bases between. The CDR3 runs to 15 residues. The germline CDR1 and CDR2 sequences are LNHDA and SQIVND (reference sequence). In DNA, the CDR3 is TGTGCCAGTAGTATCGCTCGGGACTCGACGGCGGAGCAGTACTTC. Protein: CASSIARDSTAEQYF.

The gene calls are TRBV30 and TRBJ1-5, with a tentative D call TRBD1 (6 bases). CDR3 length: 15 amino acids. Looked up from germline, CDR1 is GTSNPN and CDR2 is SVGIG (reference sequence). V lost 4 bases to trimming and J lost 2 bases, with 15 bases between them. CDR3 region: CAWTHSRGGNQPQHF. As DNA, the CDR3 is TGTGCCTGGACCCATAGCAGGGGAGGCAATCAGCCCCAGCATTTT. Supplemented by reference TRBV30 and TRBJ1-5, the full variable domain reads SQTIHQWPATLVQPVGSPLSLECTVEGTSNPNLYWYRQAAGRGLQLLFYSVGIGQISSEVPQNLSASRPQDRQFILSSKKLLLSDSGFYLCAWTHSRGGNQPQHFGDGTRLSIL.

This chain connects TRBV7-8 to TRBJ2-7; D not resolved. The CDR3 extends over 12 amino acids. CDR1 is SGHVS and CDR2 is FQNEAQ in the germline V gene. The V and J ends lost 5 bases and 3 bases respectively, with 8 bases between them. The CDR3 DNA sequence: TGTGCCAGCAGCCTCGGTGTCTACGAGCAGTACTTC. Its protein is CASSLGVYEQYF. Using reference TRBV7-8 and TRBJ2-7 for the parts outside the CDR3, the full variable domain is GAGVSQSPRYKVAKRGQDVALRCDPISGHVSLFWYQQALGQGPEFLTYFQNEAQLDKSGLPSDRFFAERPEGSVSTLKIQRTQQEDSAVYLCASSLGVYEQYFGPGTRLTVT.